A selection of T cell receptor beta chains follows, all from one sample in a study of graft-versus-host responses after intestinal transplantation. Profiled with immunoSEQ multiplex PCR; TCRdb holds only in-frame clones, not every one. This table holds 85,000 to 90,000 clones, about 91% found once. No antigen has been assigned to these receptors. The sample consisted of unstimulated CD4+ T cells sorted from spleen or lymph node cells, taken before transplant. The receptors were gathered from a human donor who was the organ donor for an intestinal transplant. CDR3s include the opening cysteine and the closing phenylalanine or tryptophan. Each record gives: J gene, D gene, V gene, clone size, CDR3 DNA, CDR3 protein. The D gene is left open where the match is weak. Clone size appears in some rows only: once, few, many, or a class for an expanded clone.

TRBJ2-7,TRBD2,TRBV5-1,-,TGCGCCAGCAGAGAACTAGCGGTAACCTACGAGCAGTACTTC,CASRELAVTYEQYF
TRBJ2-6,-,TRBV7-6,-,TGTGCCAGCAGCCCATCTTTGGGCTCCTCTGGGGCCAACGTCCTGACTTTC,CASSPSLGSSGANVLTF
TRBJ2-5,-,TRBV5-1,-,TGCGCCAGCAGCACCTCGTATCGGGAGACCCAGTACTTC,CASSTSYRETQYF
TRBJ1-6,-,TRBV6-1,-,TGTGCCAGCCAAGGGGGCTCCTATAATTCACCCCTCCACTTT,CASQGGSYNSPLHF
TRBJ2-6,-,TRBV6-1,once,TGTGCCAGCAGTGCATTAGCGGAGAGCTCTGGGGCCAACGTCCTGACTTTC,CASSALAESSGANVLTF
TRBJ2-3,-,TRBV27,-,TGTGCCAGCAACCGGATGGGCCTAAGCACAGATACGCAGTATTTT,CASNRMGLSTDTQYF
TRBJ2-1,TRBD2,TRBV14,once,TGTGCCAGCAGCATAAGAAGCGGGAACTACAATGAGCAGTTCTTC,CASSIRSGNYNEQFF
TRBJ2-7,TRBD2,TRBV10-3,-,TGTGCCATCAGTACCGGGACTAGCAATATAGCCGGCGAGCAGTACTTC,CAISTGTSNIAGEQYF
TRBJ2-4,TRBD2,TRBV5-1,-,TGCGCCAACATAGCGGGGCGGCTCCCAAAGCTGTTGCGGGCCAAAAACATTCAGTACTTC,CANIAGRLPKLLRAKNIQYF
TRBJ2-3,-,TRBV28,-,TGTGCCAGCAGTTTATCCCCGGAGACTAGCACAGATACGCAGTATTTT,CASSLSPETSTDTQYF
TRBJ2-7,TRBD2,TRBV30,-,TGTGCCTGGAGTCACCAGACTAGCGGGAGTAACGAGCAGTACTTC,CAWSHQTSGSNEQYF
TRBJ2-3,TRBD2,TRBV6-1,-,TGTGCCAGCAGTGAAGTCCCTCTTGGGGGGGAGGGAAGCACAGATACGCAGTATTTT,CASSEVPLGGEGSTDTQYF
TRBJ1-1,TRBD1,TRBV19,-,TGTGCCAGTAGTAAATCCGGGACAGGGGTGATGGCTGAAGCTTTCTTT,CASSKSGTGVMAEAFF
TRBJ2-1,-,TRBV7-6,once,TGTGCCAGCAGCTTAACCGCCGGTTACAATGAGCAGTTCTTC,CASSLTAGYNEQFF
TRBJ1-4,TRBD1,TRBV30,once,TGTGCCTGGGGAGGACAGGGTAGGGAAAAACTGTTTTTT,CAWGGQGREKLFF
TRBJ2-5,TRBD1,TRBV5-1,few,TGCGCCAGCTTCGACAGGGCAAAGGGGGAGACCCAGTACTTC,CASFDRAKGETQYF
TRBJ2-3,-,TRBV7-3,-,TGTGCCAGCAGCCGCCCGGGAGATACGCAGTATTTT,CASSRPGDTQYF
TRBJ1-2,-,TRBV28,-,TGTGCCAGCAGCGGCCGCGCAGGGTCTAACTATGGCTACACCTTC,CASSGRAGSNYGYTF
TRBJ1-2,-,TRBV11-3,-,TGTGCCAGCAGCAAGCAGGGGAACTATGGCTACACCTTC,CASSKQGNYGYTF
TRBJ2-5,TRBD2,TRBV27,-,TGTGCCAGCATCGTCCCAGCGGGGGCCGATAGGGAGACCCAGTACTTC,CASIVPAGADRETQYF
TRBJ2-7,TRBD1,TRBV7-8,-,TGTGCCAGCAGCGTTCGGACAGGGGCGATCCCCTACGAGCAGTACTTC,CASSVRTGAIPYEQYF
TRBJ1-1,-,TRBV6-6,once,TGTGCCAGCGGGGAGAAGGGCACCTGGGCCAACGTTGAAGCTTTCTTT,CASGEKGTWANVEAFF
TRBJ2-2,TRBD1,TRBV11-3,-,TGTGCCAGCAGCCGGGACAGAACGAACACCGGGGAGCTGTTTTTT,CASSRDRTNTGELFF
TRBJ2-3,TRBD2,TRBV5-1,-,TGCGCCAGCAGCTTGGGGACTAGCGGGAGCGCAGATACGCAGTATTTT,CASSLGTSGSADTQYF
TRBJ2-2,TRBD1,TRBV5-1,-,TGCGCCAGCAGCAGGACAGGGAGTATCGGGGAGCTGTTTTTT,CASSRTGSIGELFF